This section outlines one TCR beta chain sequence together with its context. This record belongs to a study of blood T cell repertoires in COVID-19. Study-level information: T cells, B-cell-depleted T cells, or PBMCs provided the cDNA or gDNA that served as material.

Sequencing was performed with immunoSEQ multiplex PCR; in TCRdb, only in-frame clones are kept and a portion is missing. The sample records some 300,000 clones, about nine tenths being singletons. Material for sequencing was peripheral blood. This sequence originates from a man aged 18 to 30 with active or convalescent COVID-19.

The CDR3 sequence is CASSFGGAGELFF. CDR3 in DNA: TGTGCCAGCAGCTTTGGGGGGGCCGGGGAGCTGTTTTTT. The rearrangement uses TRBV5-6 and TRBJ2-2; 7 bases agree with TRBD2. The V gene's germline CDR1 is SGHDT and CDR2 YYEEEE. This CDR3 spans 13 amino acids. With V trimmed by 2 bases and J by 6 bases, 1 base remained unmatched.